This entry features one T cell receptor beta chain sequence. The entry originates in a study of response to subunit inactivated influenza vaccine. TCRdb reprocessed the RT-PCR reads via MiXCR and lists one record per CDR3 protein. The sample lists some 500,000 distinct CDR3 sequences, 25% seen once, with approximately 2% in the top ten. This receptor was obtained from a man in his forties or fifties who received an inactivated influenza vaccine. Sample: CD4+ T cells sorted from PBMCs, taken more than 4 days after vaccination.

For the CDR3, the DNA is TGCGCCAGCAGCCAAGCTGAACAGGGGAAGCAGTACTTC. As protein: CASSQAEQGKQYF. The genes are TRBV4-3 and TRBJ2-7, with 7 bases aligning to TRBD1. CDR3 length equals 13 residues. V lost 1 base and J lost 8; bases outside the gene matches: 5. CDR1 and CDR2 from the germline V gene are LGHNA and YSLEER.